This T cell receptor beta chain was identified during a study of shared T cell receptors in the human thymus. The V gene's germline CDR1 is MNHEY and CDR2 SVGAGI. J gave up 3 bases and V 6 bases, and 6 bases lay outside the gene matches. The CDR3 length is 14 residues. The protocol was immunoSEQ multiplex PCR, while the TCRdb copy is restricted to in-frame clones and leaves out a portion. The sample lists 600,000 or so clones, about 90% occurring once. This same sample was also part of a study on human thymus T cells. This second study notes: Resections obtained during corrective heart surgery supplied the thymus tissue. Thymic repertoires from unrelated individuals overlapped highly, related research reported.

V is TRBV6-5 and J is TRBJ1-1, with 8 bases lining up with TRBD1. The sample comprised thymocytes. The sequence was obtained from a boy under two years old with a congenital heart defect. The CDR3 sequence is CASSSDRDHTEAFF. For the CDR3, the DNA is TGTGCCAGCAGCTCGGACAGGGATCACACTGAAGCTTTCTTT.